The clone carrying this T cell receptor beta chain was observed a single time. Original processing methods: From reference gene primer amplification, estimates of nucleated cell counts were derived. Profiled with immunoSEQ multiplex PCR; TCRdb holds only in-frame clones, not every one. That table gives V, J and clone size, and the DNA gave D and trimming. The table shows 200,000 to 250,000 clones, with almost 90% occurring only once. Study members were between 18 and 89 years old and lived in 20 to 30 US regions. Categorization into cohorts depended on clinical history that participants reported. The data belong to a study of blood T cell repertoires in COVID-19. Whole-study context: Samples taken during acute and convalescent COVID-19 were collected in the United States, Italy and Spain.

V was pared by 6 bases and J by 0 bases, with 12 bases between. CDR1 and CDR2 (germline): MDHEN, SYDVKM. CDR3 length: 15 amino acids. This receptor was obtained from a woman aged 45 to 65 with acute COVID-19. The sequencing input was PBMCs or T cells enriched from blood (not recorded which). This chain links TRBV28 with TRBJ2-4, with a weak D call TRBD1 (5 bases). The CDR3 DNA is TGTGCCAGCAGACAGGACAACCTAGCCAAAAACATTCAGTACTTC. This translates into CASRQDNLAKNIQYF.